The clone carrying this T cell receptor (beta chain) was picked up a small number of times. The junction had 15 bases not matched to a gene; V was cut back by 9 bases and J by 5 bases. There are 15 residues in the CDR3. Germline V lookup: CDR1 LNHDA, CDR2 SQIVND (reference sequence). The assay was immunoSEQ multiplex PCR, and TCRdb's table has in-frame clones only and misses some. The table records roughly 120,000 clones, around 81% of them present only once. The sample belongs to a study of blood T cell repertoires in COVID-19. On the study more broadly: The analysed material was cDNA or gDNA that came from T cells, B-cell-depleted T cells, or PBMCs.

The sequence was obtained from a man aged 65 to 79 with acute or convalescent COVID-19. The J gene is TRBJ1-2, the V gene TRBV19, with 7 bases fitting TRBD1. The sequenced sample was peripheral blood. CDR3 sequence reads: CASARRQGVGYGYTF. The CDR3 coding sequence is TGTGCCAGCGCCCGACGACAGGGAGTTGGGTATGGCTACACCTTC.